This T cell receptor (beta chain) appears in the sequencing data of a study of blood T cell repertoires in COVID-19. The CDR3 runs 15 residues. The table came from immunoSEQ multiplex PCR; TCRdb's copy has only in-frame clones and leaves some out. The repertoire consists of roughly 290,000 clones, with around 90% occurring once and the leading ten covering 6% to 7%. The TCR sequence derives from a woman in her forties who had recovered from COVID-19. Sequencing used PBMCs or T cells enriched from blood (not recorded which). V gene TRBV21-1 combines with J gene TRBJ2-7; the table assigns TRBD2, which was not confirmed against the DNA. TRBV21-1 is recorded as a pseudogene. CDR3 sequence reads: CASSKGRPESYEQYF. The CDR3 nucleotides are TGTGCCAGCAGCAAAGGACGCCCGGAGTCCTACGAGCAGTACTTC.